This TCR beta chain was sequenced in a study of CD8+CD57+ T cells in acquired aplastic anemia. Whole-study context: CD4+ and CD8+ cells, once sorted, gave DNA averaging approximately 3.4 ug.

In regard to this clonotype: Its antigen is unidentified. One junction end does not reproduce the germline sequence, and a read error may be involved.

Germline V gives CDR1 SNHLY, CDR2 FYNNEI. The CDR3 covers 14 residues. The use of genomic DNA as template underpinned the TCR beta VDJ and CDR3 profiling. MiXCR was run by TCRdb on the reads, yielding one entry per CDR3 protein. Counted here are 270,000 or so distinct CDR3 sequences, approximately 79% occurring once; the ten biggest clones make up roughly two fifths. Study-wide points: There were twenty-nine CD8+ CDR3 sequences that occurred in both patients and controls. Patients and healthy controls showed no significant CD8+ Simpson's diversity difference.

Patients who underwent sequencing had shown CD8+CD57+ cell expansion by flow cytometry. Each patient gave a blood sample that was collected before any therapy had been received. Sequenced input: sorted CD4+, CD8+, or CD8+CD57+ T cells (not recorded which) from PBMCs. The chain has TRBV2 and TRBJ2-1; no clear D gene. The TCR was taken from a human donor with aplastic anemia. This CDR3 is CASSPTSSDNEHFF. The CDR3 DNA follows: TGTGCCAGCAGTCCGACGTCGTCAGATAATGAGCATTTCTTC. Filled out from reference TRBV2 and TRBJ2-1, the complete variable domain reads EPEVTQTPSHQVTQMGQEVILRCVPISNHLYFYWYRQILGQKVEFLVSFYNNEISEKSEIFDDQFSVERPDGSNFTLKIRSTKLEDSAMYFCASSPTSSDNEHFFGPGTRLTVL.